Included here is one TCR beta chain sequence, with context. This entry is derived from a study of CD8+ T cells in alopecia areata. The CDR3 is made up of 14 amino acids. Germline CDR1 reads MNHEY; CDR2 reads SMNVEV (reference sequence). V was clipped by 5 bases and J by 0 bases, with 8 bases between them. Isolated RNA was reverse transcribed into cDNA used as the sequencing template. Profiling relied on immunoSEQ multiplex PCR, and the TCRdb table lists in-frame clones only, not all of them. The sample contains around 170,000 clones, 40% to 55% of which appear only once. Indicated treatment: oral pan-JAK inhibitor, 5-10 mg twice daily.

V usage is TRBV27 and J usage is TRBJ1-5; D remains ambiguous. Sequenced material: CD8+ T cells sorted from blood, taken around week 54, from a patient treated with tofacitinib. This clonotype was sampled from a human donor with alopecia areata. CDR3 DNA sequence: TGTGCCAGCAGTCCCATCAGTAGCAATCAGCCCCAGCATTTT. Its translation: CASSPISSNQPQHF.